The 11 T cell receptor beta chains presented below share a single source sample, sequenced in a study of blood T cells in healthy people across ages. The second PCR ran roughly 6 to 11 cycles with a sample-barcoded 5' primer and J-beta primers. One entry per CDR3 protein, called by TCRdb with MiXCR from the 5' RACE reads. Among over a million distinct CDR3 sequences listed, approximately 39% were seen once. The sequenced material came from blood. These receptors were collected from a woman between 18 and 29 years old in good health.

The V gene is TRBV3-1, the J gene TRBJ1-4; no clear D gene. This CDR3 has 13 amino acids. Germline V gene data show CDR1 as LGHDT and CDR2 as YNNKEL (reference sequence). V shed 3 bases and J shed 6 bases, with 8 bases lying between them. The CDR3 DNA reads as TGTGCCAGCAGCCACCTCCTTGATGAAAAACTGTTTTTT. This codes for CASSHLLDEKLFF.

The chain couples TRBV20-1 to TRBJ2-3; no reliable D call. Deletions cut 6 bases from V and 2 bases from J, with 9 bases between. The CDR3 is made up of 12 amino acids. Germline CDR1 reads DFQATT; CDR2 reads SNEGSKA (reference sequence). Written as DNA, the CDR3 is TGCAGTGCCACGGACCTCACAGATACGCAGTATTTT. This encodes CSATDLTDTQYF.

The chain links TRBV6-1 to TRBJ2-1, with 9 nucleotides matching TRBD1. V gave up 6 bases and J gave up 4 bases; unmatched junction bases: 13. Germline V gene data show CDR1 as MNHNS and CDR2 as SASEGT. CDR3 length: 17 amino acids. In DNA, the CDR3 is TGTGCCAGCAGGGGGCCCGTGGGACAGGGTGGTTACAATGAGCAGTTCTTC. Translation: CASRGPVGQGGYNEQFF.

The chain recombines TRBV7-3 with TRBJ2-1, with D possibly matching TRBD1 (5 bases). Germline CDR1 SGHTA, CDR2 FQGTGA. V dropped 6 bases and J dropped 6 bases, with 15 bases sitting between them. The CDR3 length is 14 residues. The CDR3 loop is CASSTGSRGNEQFF. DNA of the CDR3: TGTGCCAGCAGTACAGGCTCTCGAGGCAATGAGCAGTTCTTC.

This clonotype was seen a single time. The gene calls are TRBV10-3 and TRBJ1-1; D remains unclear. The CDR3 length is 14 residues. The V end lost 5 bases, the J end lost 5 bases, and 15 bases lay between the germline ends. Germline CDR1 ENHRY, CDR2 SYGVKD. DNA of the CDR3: TGTGCCATCAGTCCACAAGGAGGGAAAACTGAAGCTTTCTTT. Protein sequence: CAISPQGGKTEAFF.

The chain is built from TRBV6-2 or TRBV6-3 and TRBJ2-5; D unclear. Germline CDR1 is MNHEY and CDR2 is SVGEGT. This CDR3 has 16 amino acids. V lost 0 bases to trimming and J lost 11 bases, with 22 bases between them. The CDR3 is CASSYSWRSSYNEQYF. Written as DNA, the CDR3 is TGTGCCAGCAGTTACTCGTGGCGCAGCTCCTACAATGAGCAGTACTTC.

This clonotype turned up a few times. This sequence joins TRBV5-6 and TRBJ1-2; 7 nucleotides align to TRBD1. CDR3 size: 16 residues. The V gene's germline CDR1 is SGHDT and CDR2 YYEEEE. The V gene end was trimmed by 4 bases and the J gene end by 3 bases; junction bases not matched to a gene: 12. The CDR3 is CASSESWRGRHYGYTF. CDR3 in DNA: TGTGCCAGCAGCGAATCTTGGAGGGGGCGGCACTATGGCTACACCTTC. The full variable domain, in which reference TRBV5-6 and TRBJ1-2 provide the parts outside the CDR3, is DAGVTQSPTHLIKTRGQQVTLRCSPKSGHDTVSWYQQALGQGPQFIFQYYEEEERQRGNFPDRFSGHQFPNYSSELNVNALLLGDSALYLCASSESWRGRHYGYTFGSGTRLTVV.

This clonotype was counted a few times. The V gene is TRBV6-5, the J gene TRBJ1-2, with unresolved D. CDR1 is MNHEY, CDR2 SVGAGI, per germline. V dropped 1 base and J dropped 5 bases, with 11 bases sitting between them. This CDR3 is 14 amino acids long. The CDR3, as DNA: TGTGCCAGCAGTTACTGGCGCACGGGGTATGGCTACACCTTC. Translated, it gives CASSYWRTGYGYTF.

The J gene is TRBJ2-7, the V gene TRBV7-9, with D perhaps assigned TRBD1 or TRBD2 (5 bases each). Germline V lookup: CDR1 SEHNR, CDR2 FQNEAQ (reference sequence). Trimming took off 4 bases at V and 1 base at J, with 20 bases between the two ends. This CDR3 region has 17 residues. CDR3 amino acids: CASSSLPGRGLSYEQYF. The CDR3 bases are TGTGCCAGCAGCTCATTGCCGGGACGGGGTTTATCCTACGAGCAGTACTTC.

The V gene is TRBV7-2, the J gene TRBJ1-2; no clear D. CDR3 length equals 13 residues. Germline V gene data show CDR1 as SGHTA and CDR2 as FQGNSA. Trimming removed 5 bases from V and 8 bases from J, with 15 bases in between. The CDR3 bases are TGTGCCAGCAGCGAAGGACTGGGTAGGGGCTACACCTTC. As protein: CASSEGLGRGYTF.

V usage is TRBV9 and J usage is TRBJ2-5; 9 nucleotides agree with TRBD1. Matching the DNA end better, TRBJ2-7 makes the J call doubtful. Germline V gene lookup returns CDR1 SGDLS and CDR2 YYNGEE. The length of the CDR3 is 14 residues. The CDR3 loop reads CASSSGQGLNEQYF. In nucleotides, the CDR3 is TGTGCCAGCAGCTCCGGACAGGGGCTAAACGAGCAGTACTTC.